The 27 T cell receptor beta chains below come from one sample, sequenced in a study of T-cell reconstitution after alpha-beta-depleted transplantation in children. Unique molecular identifiers were incorporated into the prepared TCRbeta library. MiXCR, applied by TCRdb to the PCR reads, yields one record per CDR3 protein. Of hundreds of thousands of distinct CDR3 sequences in the sample, approximately 12% are singletons; the top ten hold around 2.8%. The sample in question was PBMCs from the stem cell graft donor, obtained from the stem cell graft. These receptors all come from a human donor who donated a stem cell graft to a child with acute lymphoblastic leukemia.

This clonotype was observed many times. This sequence joins TRBV4-2 and TRBJ2-7; D remains unclear. The V gene lost 1 base and the J gene lost 5 bases, with 6 bases spanning the gap. The CDR3 loop spans 12 amino acids. Germline V gene sequence: CDR1 LGHNA, CDR2 YNFKEQ. In nucleotides, the CDR3 is TGTGCCAGCAGCCAAGGAGTAAACGAGCAGTACTTC. Protein: CASSQGVNEQYF.

Ten or more counts support this clonotype. This chain connects TRBV11-2 to TRBJ2-3; 8 bases match TRBD1. V dropped 3 bases and J dropped 3; count of bases not matched to a gene: 5. CDR1 and CDR2 (germline): SGHAT, FQNNGV. There are 15 residues in the CDR3. CDR3 sequence: CASSFRGQYTDTQYF. CDR3 in DNA: TGTGCCAGCAGCTTCAGGGGGCAGTATACAGATACGCAGTATTTT.

This clonotype was observed many times. This chain joins TRBV4-3 and TRBJ2-6, with D possibly matching TRBD2 (5 bases). V shed 0 bases and J shed 2 bases, with 8 bases lying between them. Germline CDR1 is LGHNA and CDR2 is YSLEER. The CDR3 spans 16 residues. The chain's CDR3 is CASSQDIGAGANVLTF. The CDR3 region has the DNA TGCGCCAGCAGCCAAGATATCGGGGCTGGGGCCAACGTCCTGACTTTC.

This chain uses TRBV20-1 with TRBJ2-5, with D possibly matching TRBD1 (8 bases). This CDR3 has 17 residues. Between the trimmed V and J ends, which lost 6 bases and 4 bases, there was a span of 27 bases. The germline V gene has CDR1 DFQATT and CDR2 SNEGSKA (reference sequence). The CDR3, as DNA: TGCAGTGCGAGAAACAGGGGGAGCGGGAAAGGGGGAGAGACCCAGTACTTC. This encodes CSARNRGSGKGGETQYF.

This clonotype was detected ten times or more. This rearrangement joins TRBV3-1 to TRBJ1-2, with TRBD1 as a possible D gene (5 bases). Trimming pared 1 base from V and 8 bases from J, leaving 11 bases between. This CDR3 has 13 amino acids. The V gene's germline CDR1 is LGHDT and CDR2 YNNKEL (reference sequence). CDR3 in amino acids: CASSQVGARGYTF. CDR3 bases: TGTGCCAGCAGCCAAGTTGGGGCTCGGGGCTACACCTTC.

This clonotype was detected many times. V usage is TRBV27 and J usage is TRBJ2-1; 8 bases match TRBD2. J lost 4 bases, V lost 7 bases, and 6 bases had no gene match. CDR1 is MNHEY and CDR2 is SMNVEV in the germline V gene (reference sequence). The CDR3 loop spans 14 amino acids. CDR3 coding DNA: TGTGCCAGCACCCTCGGGGGGGGATACAATGAGCAGTTCTTC. It encodes CASTLGGGYNEQFF.

V gene TRBV9 combines with J gene TRBJ2-1, with TRBD2 identical over 11 bases. This CDR3 region has 15 residues. V shed 2 bases, J shed 7 bases, and the junction held 5 bases outside the gene matches. CDR1 SGDLS and CDR2 YYNGEE come from the germline V gene. The CDR3 sequence is CASSVASGRQNEQFF. The CDR3 DNA reads as TGTGCCAGCAGCGTTGCTAGCGGGAGGCAGAATGAGCAGTTCTTC.

This clonotype has ten or more counts. The rearrangement links TRBV20-1 to TRBJ2-6; the D is unclear. Germline CDR1 DFQATT, CDR2 SNEGSKA (reference sequence). The CDR3 contains 17 residues. V lost 0 bases and J 0 bases, leaving 12 bases between the germline ends. The CDR3 here is CSARDMAGHSGANVLTF. CDR3 bases: TGCAGTGCTAGAGATATGGCAGGCCACTCTGGGGCCAACGTCCTGACTTTC.

In its sample, this clonotype was seen many times. This CDR3 reads CASSLAGLFEQYF. The CDR3 nucleotides read TGTGCCAGCAGTTTAGCGGGCCTGTTTGAGCAGTACTTC. The chain has TRBV12-3 or TRBV12-4 and TRBJ2-7, with D unclear. This CDR3 has 13 residues. Trimming removed 0 bases from V and 7 bases from J, with 10 bases in between.

The rearrangement joins TRBV7-2 to TRBJ1-1; weak D call: TRBD1 (5 bases). This CDR3 is 13 amino acids long. V lost 1 base and J 12 bases, leaving 15 bases between the germline ends. The V gene's germline CDR1 is SGHTA and CDR2 FQGNSA. CDR3 nucleotide sequence: TGTGCCAGCAGCTTAGGGACATCCACTTTGACTTTCTTT. It translates to CASSLGTSTLTFF.

In its sample, this clonotype was seen many times. The V gene is TRBV29-1, the J gene TRBJ2-7, with TRBD1 identical over 8 bases. CDR3 length: 13 residues. V was pared by 8 bases and J by 2 bases, with 8 bases of the junction left unmatched. Germline lookup yields CDR1 SQVTM and CDR2 ANQGSEA. The CDR3, as DNA: TGCAGCTCGACGGACAGGGAGACCTACGAGCAGTACTTC. Its translation: CSSTDRETYEQYF.

CDR3 residues: CASSHLTGTGKDTGELFF. CDR3 coding DNA: TGCGCCAGCAGTCATCTCACCGGGACAGGGAAGGACACCGGGGAGCTGTTTTTT. This chain joins TRBV23-1 and TRBJ2-2; TRBD1 matches at 9 bases. TRBV23-1 is identified as an open reading frame with a role that is uncertain. This CDR3 has 18 amino acids. The trim removed 3 bases at V and 3 bases at J, leaving 11 bases unmatched.

As concerns this clonotype: This may be a read error: a much more frequent sequence differs by one nucleotide. V and J are TRBV20-1 and TRBJ1-4; no clear D. CDR3 size: 12 residues. The germline V gene encodes CDR1 DFQATT and CDR2 SNEGSKA (reference sequence). V gave up 1 base and J gave up 12 bases, with 12 bases separating them. CDR3 loop: CSARGSRKELFF. The CDR3 DNA follows: TGCAGTGCTAGAGGGAGTCGCAAGGAACTGTTTTTT.

This clonotype was detected a few times. This chain uses TRBV19 with TRBJ1-1; 11 nucleotides agree with TRBD1. This CDR3 comprises 19 residues. The ends lost 6 bases at V and 0 bases at J; junction bases unmatched: 15. Per the germline V gene, CDR1 is LNHDA and CDR2 is SQIVND (reference sequence). The CDR3, as DNA: TGTGCCAGTAGGCCCCCCGGACAGGGGGCGTCGGCAATGAACACTGAAGCTTTCTTT. As protein: CASRPPGQGASAMNTEAFF.

The chain employs TRBV6-5 and TRBJ2-7; no definite D call. Germline V CDR1 and CDR2: MNHEY, SVGAGI. The length of the CDR3 is 13 residues. Trimming took off 5 bases at V and 2 bases at J, with 10 bases between the two ends. CDR3 sequence reads: CASSNQNPYEQYF. The CDR3, as DNA: TGTGCCAGCAGTAACCAGAACCCCTACGAGCAGTACTTC.

This clonotype has at least ten counts. The V call is TRBV29-1, the J call TRBJ2-2, with D maybe TRBD2 (6 bases). Germline CDR1 SQVTM, CDR2 ANQGSEA. Trimming pared 6 bases from V and 3 bases from J, leaving 11 bases between. The CDR3 loop spans 13 amino acids. The CDR3 nucleotides read TGCAGCGTGCGGACGGGGGACACCGGGGAGCTGTTTTTT. Protein: CSVRTGDTGELFF.

As concerns this clonotype: A single base separates this from a much larger clone, so it may be a read error. This chain links TRBV5-1 with TRBJ2-1; unclear D gene. CDR3 length equals 13 residues. CDR1 SGHRS and CDR2 YFSETQ come from the germline V gene. The CDR3 loop reads CASGRDPYKEQFF. CDR3 DNA sequence: TGCGCCAGCGGTAGAGACCCCTACAAGGAGCAGTTCTTC.

This clonotype has ten or more counts. The gene calls are TRBV7-3 and TRBJ2-6; 8 bases line up with TRBD1. The length of the CDR3 is 15 residues. From germline, CDR1 is SGHTA and CDR2 FQGTGA. V trimming: 5 bases; J trimming: 1 base; junction bases outside the gene matches: 1. Here the CDR3 DNA reads TGTGCCAGCAGCGGACAGGGTTCTGGGGCCAACGTCCTGACTTTC. It is translated as CASSGQGSGANVLTF.

At least ten counts were recorded for this clonotype. The CDR3 loop reads CASSPDPTDTQYF. The CDR3 DNA reads as TGTGCCAGCAGCCCAGACCCCACAGATACGCAGTATTTT. The chain is built from TRBV7-9 and TRBJ2-3; the D is unclear. The CDR3 has 13 residues. Trimming pared 5 bases from V and 2 bases from J, leaving 8 bases between. Germline loops: CDR1 SEHNR, CDR2 FQNEAQ (reference sequence).

This clonotype showed up many times. CDR3 residues: CASSLDRGPTEAFF. Written as DNA, the CDR3 is TGTGCCAGCAGTTTAGACAGGGGGCCAACTGAAGCTTTCTTT. The chain couples TRBV12-3 or TRBV12-4 to TRBJ1-1; 9 bases are a match to TRBD1. Losses at the gene ends were 1 base for V and 5 bases for J; bases not matched to a gene: 2. The CDR3 loop spans 14 amino acids.

This clonotype appeared a few times. The chain employs TRBV20-1 and TRBJ2-7; 16 bases map to TRBD2. Germline V gives CDR1 DFQATT, CDR2 SNEGSKA (reference sequence). This CDR3 has 16 residues. Losses at the gene ends were 3 bases for V and 5 bases for J; bases not matched to a gene: 7. The CDR3 bases are TGCAGTGCTAGGGGGACTAGCGGGGGGGGTTCGGACGAGCAGTACTTC. The encoded protein is CSARGTSGGGSDEQYF.

This clonotype was counted many times. The gene calls are TRBV5-1 and TRBJ2-3; D remains ambiguous. Per germline, CDR1 SGHRS and CDR2 YFSETQ. CDR3 length: 12 amino acids. Trimming took 5 bases from V and 2 from J, leaving 6 bases between them. The CDR3 loop reads CASRADTDTQYF. The CDR3, as DNA: TGCGCCAGCAGGGCAGACACAGATACGCAGTATTTT.

This clonotype was found many times. This chain connects TRBV12-3 or TRBV12-4 to TRBJ2-7; D uncertain. The V gene lost 1 base and the J gene lost 5 bases, with 9 bases spanning the gap. This CDR3 is built from 13 residues. CDR3 region: CASSLGQIHEQYF. DNA for the CDR3: TGTGCCAGCAGTTTAGGGCAGATACACGAGCAGTACTTC.

The chain employs TRBV18 and TRBJ1-4; maybe TRBD1 (5 bases). In germline, CDR1 is KGHSH, CDR2 LQKENI. This CDR3 has 16 amino acids. Trimming left V 3 bases short and J 5 bases short, with 16 bases between. CDR3 DNA sequence: TGTGCCAGCTCACCCGCATCAGGAGGGGTAAATGAAAAACTGTTTTTT. Translated, it gives CASSPASGGVNEKLFF.

This clonotype appeared many times. V is TRBV5-1 and J is TRBJ2-7, with D possibly being TRBD1 (5 bases). The V gene lost 4 bases and the J gene lost 5 bases, with 13 bases spanning the gap. This CDR3 spans 13 amino acids. Looked up from germline, CDR1 is SGHRS and CDR2 is YFSETQ. The CDR3 protein is CASSPQGFDEQYF. The DNA of the CDR3 is TGCGCCAGCAGCCCCCAGGGATTCGACGAGCAGTACTTC.

As for this clonotype: The junction departs from the called germline gene at one end, perhaps through a read error. The V and J genes are TRBV14 and TRBJ2-4, with TRBD2 matching over 7 bases. Per germline, CDR1 SGHDN and CDR2 FVKESK. CDR3 length: 24 amino acids. CDR3 in amino acids: CASRHLTGGPQPAMEKRGKNIQYF. In DNA form, the CDR3 reads TGTGCCAGCCGCCATCTCACGGGGGGACCCCAGCCCGCCATGGAGAAAAGAGGCAAAAACATTCAGTACTTC. The full variable domain, with the rest looked up from reference TRBV14 and TRBJ2-4, is EAGVTQFPSHSVIEKGQTVTLRCDPISGHDNLYWYRRVMGKEIKFLLHFVKESKQDESGMPNNRFLAERTGGTYSTLKVQPAELEDSGVYFCASRHLTGGPQPAMEKRGKNIQYFGAGTRLSVL.

J is TRBJ2-7 and V is TRBV20-1, with D perhaps matching TRBD1 (5 bases). Germline-derived CDR1 and CDR2 are DFQATT and SNEGSKA (reference sequence). CDR3 size: 13 residues. Trimming removed 3 bases from V and 2 bases from J, with 11 bases in between. CDR3 protein: CSASPGSTYEQYF. DNA of the CDR3: TGCAGTGCTAGTCCAGGGTCTACCTACGAGCAGTACTTC.